This entry features one TCR beta chain sequence. Here immunoSEQ multiplex PCR was the method, and the copy in TCRdb shows in-frame clones only, minus some. Here the sample spans roughly 660,000 clones, more than 75% being singletons. This sample is part of a study of shared T cell receptors in the human thymus. The germline CDR1 and CDR2 sequences are KGHSH and LQKENI. The ends were cut back, 3 bases at V and 3 bases at J, with 20 bases in the middle. The CDR3 sequence is 17 residues long. These data were also filed under a second study, of human thymus T cells. From that study: Finnish infants who were healthy and having corrective surgery for congenital heart defects made up the donors. The thymus was resected at corrective cardiac surgery. Thymic and blood repertoires appeared to display a bias in their usage of V and J genes.

This clonotype was sampled from a boy under three years old with a congenital heart defect. The sequencing sample was made of thymocytes. The chain links TRBV18 to TRBJ2-5; possible D gene TRBD2, 5 bases. This chain's CDR3 is CASSPTPGNPSKETQYF. CDR3 sequence (DNA): TGTGCCAGCTCACCGACACCCGGGAATCCCTCAAAAGAGACCCAGTACTTC.